This passage covers 21 T cell receptor beta chains from one sample sequenced in a study of T cell responses to AZD1222 COVID-19 vaccine. TCRdb keeps only in-frame clones here, not all; method: immunoSEQ multiplex PCR. The data show roughly 130,000 clones, 75% to 95% seen once. The input for sequencing was peripheral blood, taken on day 0 of AZD1222 vaccination. These TCRs come from an adult in good health.

V is TRBV6-5 and J is TRBJ2-2; the D gene is possibly TRBD1 (5 bases). In germline, CDR1 is MNHEY, CDR2 SVGAGI. The CDR3 totals 11 residues. The ends were cut back, 6 bases at V and 8 bases at J, with 7 bases in the middle. CDR3 nucleotide sequence: TGTGCCAGCAGAACAGGAGGGGAGCTGTTTTTT. This sequence encodes CASRTGGELFF.

The chain is built from TRBV5-4 and TRBJ2-3; no clear D gene. Germline V gene sequence: CDR1 SGHNT, CDR2 YYREEE (reference sequence). Between the trimmed V and J ends, which lost 2 bases and 5 bases, there was a span of 3 bases. The CDR3 is 11 residues long. In nucleotides, the CDR3 is TGTGCCAGCAGCTTCTTAGATACGCAGTATTTT. The encoded protein is CASSFLDTQYF.

The chain combines TRBV6-5 with TRBJ1-2; 7 bases agree with TRBD1. The junction had 5 bases not matched to a gene; V was cut back by 6 bases and J by 4 bases. This CDR3 has 13 residues. From germline, CDR1 is MNHEY and CDR2 SVGAGI. The CDR3 loop is CASRQGYFYGYTF. DNA for the CDR3: TGTGCCAGCAGACAGGGGTACTTCTATGGCTACACCTTC.

The V and J genes are TRBV5-1 and TRBJ1-2; D unresolved. The V and J ends lost 0 bases and 5 bases respectively, with 11 bases between them. Germline CDR1 and CDR2: SGHRS and YFSETQ. This CDR3 is built from 14 residues. CDR3 nucleotide sequence: TGCGCCAGCAGCTTGGGGACTGGAACTTATGGCTACACCTTC. Translation gives CASSLGTGTYGYTF.

The chain joins TRBV3-1 (or the pseudogene TRBV3-2) to TRBJ2-3; 8 bases map to TRBD2. The germline gives CDR1 LGHDT, CDR2 YNNKEL (reference sequence). The length of the CDR3 is 16 residues. V trimming: 4 bases; J trimming: 1 base; junction bases outside the gene matches: 7. This CDR3 reads CASSLVGTRRTDTQYF. CDR3 nucleotide sequence: TGTGCCAGCAGCCTGGTTGGGACTAGACGCACAGATACGCAGTATTTT.

The rearrangement joins TRBV4-3 to TRBJ2-1; 10 nucleotides line up with TRBD1. CDR1 and CDR2 from the germline V gene are LGHNA and YSLEER. Trimming cost V 4 bases and J 6 bases; bases outside gene matches: 3. This CDR3 spans 14 amino acids. The CDR3 nucleotides read TGCGCCAGCAGCCCCGGGACAGGGGTCAATGAGCAGTTCTTC. The encoded protein is CASSPGTGVNEQFF.

V gene TRBV9 combines with J gene TRBJ2-3; 9 bases agree with TRBD2. From germline, CDR1 is SGDLS and CDR2 YYNGEE. CDR3 length: 14 residues. The J segment lost 1 base and the V segment lost 3 bases, leaving 0 bases of the junction unmatched. CDR3 residues: CASSGTSGTDTQYF. CDR3 DNA sequence: TGTGCCAGCAGCGGGACTAGCGGCACAGATACGCAGTATTTT.

The chain joins TRBV27 to TRBJ2-3; D gene uncertain. V lost 8 bases to trimming and J lost 6 bases, with 24 bases between them. The CDR3 extends over 16 amino acids. The germline V gene has CDR1 MNHEY and CDR2 SMNVEV (reference sequence). The CDR3 spells CASADRGPPTGDTQYF. CDR3 in DNA: TGTGCCAGCGCCGATCGAGGACCGCCAACGGGCGATACGCAGTATTTT.

This clone has only one observation. The chain is built from TRBV10-2 and TRBJ2-7, with D possibly matching TRBD1 (5 bases). This CDR3 has 13 amino acids. Trimming took 4 bases from V and 2 from J, leaving 9 bases between them. Germline CDR1 and CDR2: WSHSY and SAAADI. This CDR3 is CASSGTSPYEQYF. The CDR3, as DNA: TGCGCCAGCAGTGGGACAAGCCCCTACGAGCAGTACTTC.

The DNA of the CDR3 is TGTGCCAGCAGCCCGGGACCGCTAGATGGCTACACCTTC. Its translation: CASSPGPLDGYTF. The chain combines TRBV12-3 or TRBV12-4 with TRBJ1-2, with D perhaps matching TRBD1 (5 bases). The CDR3 sequence is 13 residues long. V was cut by 6 bases and J by 6 bases, with 14 bases left in between.

The genes are TRBV7-9 and TRBJ2-6; TRBD1 matches at 8 bases. This CDR3 comprises 15 residues. V dropped 6 bases and J dropped 4; count of bases not matched to a gene: 5. The germline gives CDR1 SEHNR, CDR2 FQNEAQ (reference sequence). The CDR3 sequence: CASSWTGLGANVLTF. CDR3 coding DNA: TGTGCCAGCAGTTGGACAGGGCTCGGGGCCAACGTCCTGACTTTC.

This clone was seen just once. The gene calls are TRBV5-1 and TRBJ2-2; D uncertain. The CDR3 runs to 15 residues. Per the germline V gene, CDR1 is SGHRS and CDR2 is YFSETQ. The V end lost 0 bases, the J end lost 0 bases, and 6 bases lay between the germline ends. CDR3 sequence reads: CASSLVRANTGELFF. The CDR3 region has the DNA TGCGCCAGCAGCTTGGTACGGGCGAACACCGGGGAGCTGTTTTTT.

The chain employs TRBV6-2 or TRBV6-3 and TRBJ2-3; D remains unclear. From germline, CDR1 is MNHEY and CDR2 SVGEGT. This CDR3 has 13 residues. V was cut by 2 bases and J by 6 bases, with 9 bases left in between. The CDR3 spells CASSYGSRDTQYF. The CDR3 DNA reads TGTGCCAGCAGTTACGGCAGCAGGGATACGCAGTATTTT.

J is TRBJ1-1 and V is TRBV11-3; D might be TRBD1 (5 bases). Germline CDR1 is SGHNT and CDR2 is YENEEA. The CDR3 runs 15 residues. V lost 3 bases and J 0 bases, leaving 11 bases between the germline ends. The CDR3, as DNA: TGTGCCAGCAGCTTGCGCGGGGGGATGAACACTGAAGCTTTCTTT. This gives the protein CASSLRGGMNTEAFF.

V is TRBV15 and J is TRBJ2-5; 9 bases match TRBD1. V shed 6 bases, J shed 4 bases, and the junction held 9 bases outside the gene matches. The germline V gene has CDR1 LNHNV and CDR2 YYDKDF (reference sequence). This CDR3 is built from 15 residues. The DNA for the CDR3 is TGTGCCACCAGTGGGGGACAGGGAGGAACAGAGACCCAGTACTTC. Translated, it gives CATSGGQGGTETQYF.

CDR3 region: CASSLLLRETQYF. CDR3 nucleotides: TGTGCCAGCAGCTTGCTCCTACGGGAGACCCAGTACTTC. The chain joins TRBV5-5 to TRBJ2-5; D gene uncertain. This CDR3 has 13 amino acids. Germline V gives CDR1 SGHKS, CDR2 YYEKEE (reference sequence). V lost 1 base and J lost 5, with 9 bases in between.

The rearrangement uses TRBV3-1 (or the pseudogene TRBV3-2) and TRBJ2-7; no reliable D call. Germline V gene data show CDR1 as LGHDT and CDR2 as YNNKEL (reference sequence). This CDR3 has 14 residues. V lost 1 base and J 3 bases, leaving 10 bases between the germline ends. CDR3 in amino acids: CASSQVPQRYEQYF. As DNA, the CDR3 is TGTGCCAGCAGCCAAGTTCCACAGCGCTACGAGCAGTACTTC.

The chain recombines TRBV7-9 with TRBJ1-4; no definite D call. The CDR3 consists of 13 residues. V was shortened by 8 bases and J by 0 bases, with 7 bases between the two germline ends. CDR1 and CDR2 (germline): SEHNR, FQNEAQ (reference sequence). The DNA of the CDR3 is TGTGCCAGCCGCCTTGCAACTAATGAAAAACTGTTTTTT. Translating it yields CASRLATNEKLFF.

The V call is TRBV6-1, the J call TRBJ2-5; D gene ambiguous. Germline CDR1 MNHNS, CDR2 SASEGT. The V end lost 2 bases, the J end lost 0 bases, and 10 bases lay between the germline ends. The CDR3 consists of 15 residues. In nucleotides, the CDR3 is TGTGCCAGCAGTGAATCGTGGCGAGACCAAGAGACCCAGTACTTC. Its protein is CASSESWRDQETQYF.

The genes are TRBV4-1 and TRBJ1-1; no reliable D call. Trimming took 1 base from V and 1 from J, leaving 10 bases between them. Germline CDR1 reads MGHRA; CDR2 reads YSYEKL. This CDR3 is built from 15 residues. The CDR3 DNA follows: TGCGCCAGCAGCCAAGGCCAGGACTGGAACACTGAAGCTTTCTTT. Translated: CASSQGQDWNTEAFF.

Here the CDR3 reads CASSQDYSGREQFF. In DNA, the CDR3 is TGTGCCAGCAGCCAAGATTACAGCGGGAGGGAGCAGTTCTTC. V and J are TRBV4-2 and TRBJ2-1; 9 nucleotides match TRBD2. Unmatched junction bases numbered 4, after V lost 0 bases and J lost 10 bases. This CDR3 is 14 amino acids long. CDR1 and CDR2 from the germline V gene are LGHNA and YNFKEQ.